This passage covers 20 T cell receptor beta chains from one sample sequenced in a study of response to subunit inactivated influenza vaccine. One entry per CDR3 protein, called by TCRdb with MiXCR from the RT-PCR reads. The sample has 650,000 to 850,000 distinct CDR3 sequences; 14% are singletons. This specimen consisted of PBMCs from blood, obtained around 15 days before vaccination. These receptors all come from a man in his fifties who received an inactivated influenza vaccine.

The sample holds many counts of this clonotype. The CDR3 region has the DNA TGCAGCGTTGCTGAGGCCTCCTACAATGAGCAGTTCTTC. It codes for CSVAEASYNEQFF. The genes are TRBV29-1 and TRBJ2-1, with D uncertain. Germline lookup yields CDR1 SQVTM and CDR2 ANQGSEA. The germline V and J ends were trimmed by 4 bases and 0 bases, with 7 bases remaining between them. This CDR3 region has 13 residues.

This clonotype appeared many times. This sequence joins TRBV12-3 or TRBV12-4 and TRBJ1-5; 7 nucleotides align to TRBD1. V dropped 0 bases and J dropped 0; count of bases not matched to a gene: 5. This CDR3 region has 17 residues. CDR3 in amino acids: CASSLATGIYSNQPQHF. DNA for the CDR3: TGTGCCAGCAGTTTAGCGACAGGGATTTATAGCAATCAGCCCCAGCATTTT.

CDR3 nucleotides: TGTGCCAGCAGCGTAGCCCCTAAGGGAAGCAACTATGGCTACACCTTC. Amino acids: CASSVAPKGSNYGYTF. The chain has TRBV9 and TRBJ1-2; D remains ambiguous. There are 16 residues in the CDR3. V shed 0 bases and J shed 2 bases, with 14 bases lying between them. Per the germline V gene, CDR1 is SGDLS and CDR2 is YYNGEE.

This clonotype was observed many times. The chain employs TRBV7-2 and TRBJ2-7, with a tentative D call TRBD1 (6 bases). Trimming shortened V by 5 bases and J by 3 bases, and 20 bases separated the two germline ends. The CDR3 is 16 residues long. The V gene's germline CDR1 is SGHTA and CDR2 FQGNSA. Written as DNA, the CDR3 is TGTGCCAGCAGCCCCGCCGCCCGGGACACAAGCTACGAGCAGTACTTC. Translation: CASSPAARDTSYEQYF.

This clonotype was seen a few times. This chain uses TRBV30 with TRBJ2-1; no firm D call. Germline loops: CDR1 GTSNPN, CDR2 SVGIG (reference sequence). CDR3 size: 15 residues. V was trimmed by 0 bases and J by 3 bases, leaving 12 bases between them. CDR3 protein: CAWSVNYGNYNEQFF. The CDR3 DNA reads TGTGCCTGGAGTGTAAATTACGGCAACTACAATGAGCAGTTCTTC. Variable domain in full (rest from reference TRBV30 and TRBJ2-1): SQTIHQWPATLVQPVGSPLSLECTVEGTSNPNLYWYRQAAGRGLQLLFYSVGIGQISSEVPQNLSASRPQDRQFILSSKKLLLSDSGFYLCAWSVNYGNYNEQFFGPGTRLTVL.

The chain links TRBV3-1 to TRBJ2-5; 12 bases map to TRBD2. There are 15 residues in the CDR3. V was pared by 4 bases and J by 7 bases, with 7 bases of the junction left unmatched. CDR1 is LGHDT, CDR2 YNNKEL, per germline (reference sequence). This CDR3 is CASSLGLAGTMTQYF. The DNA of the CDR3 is TGTGCCAGCAGCCTGGGACTAGCGGGTACTATGACCCAGTACTTC.

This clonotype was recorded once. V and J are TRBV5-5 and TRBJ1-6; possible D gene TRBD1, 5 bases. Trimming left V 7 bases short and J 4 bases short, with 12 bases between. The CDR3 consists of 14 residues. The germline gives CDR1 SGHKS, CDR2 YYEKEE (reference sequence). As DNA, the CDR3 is TGTGCCAGCGGCGCGGGGCTGTATAATTCACCCCTCCACTTT. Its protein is CASGAGLYNSPLHF. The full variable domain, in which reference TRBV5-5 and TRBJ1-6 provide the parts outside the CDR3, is DAGVTQSPTHLIKTRGQQVTLRCSPISGHKSVSWYQQVLGQGPQFIFQYYEKEERGRGNFPDRFSARQFPNYSSELNVNALLLGDSALYLCASGAGLYNSPLHFGNGTRLTVT.

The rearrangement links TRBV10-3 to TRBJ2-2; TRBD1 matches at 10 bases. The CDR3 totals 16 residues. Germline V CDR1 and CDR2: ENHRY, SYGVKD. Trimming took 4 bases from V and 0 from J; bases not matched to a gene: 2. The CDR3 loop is CAISGTGGSNTGELFF. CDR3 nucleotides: TGTGCCATCAGTGGGACAGGGGGTTCGAACACCGGGGAGCTGTTTTTT.

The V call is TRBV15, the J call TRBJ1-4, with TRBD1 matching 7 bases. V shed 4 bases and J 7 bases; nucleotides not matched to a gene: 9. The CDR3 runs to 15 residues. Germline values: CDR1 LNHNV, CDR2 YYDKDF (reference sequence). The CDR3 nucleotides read TGTGCCACCAGCAACGAACAGGGGATTCGTGAAAAACTGTTTTTT. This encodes CATSNEQGIREKLFF.

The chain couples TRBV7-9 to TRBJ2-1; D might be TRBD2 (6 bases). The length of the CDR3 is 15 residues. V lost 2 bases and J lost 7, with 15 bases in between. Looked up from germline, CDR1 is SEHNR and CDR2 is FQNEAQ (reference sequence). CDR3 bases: TGTGCCAGCAGCTTACCCGCTAGCGTCCGGAATGAGCAGTTCTTC. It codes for CASSLPASVRNEQFF.

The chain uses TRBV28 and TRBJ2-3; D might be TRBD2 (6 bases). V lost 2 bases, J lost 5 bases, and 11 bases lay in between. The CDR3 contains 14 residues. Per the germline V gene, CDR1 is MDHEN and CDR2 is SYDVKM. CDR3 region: CASSLGEEIDTQYF. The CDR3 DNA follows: TGTGCCAGCAGTTTAGGGGAGGAGATAGATACGCAGTATTTT.

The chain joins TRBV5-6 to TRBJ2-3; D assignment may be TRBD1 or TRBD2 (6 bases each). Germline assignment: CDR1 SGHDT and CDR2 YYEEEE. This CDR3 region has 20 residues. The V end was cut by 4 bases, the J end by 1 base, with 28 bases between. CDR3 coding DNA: TGTGCCAGCAGCCTGGGAGGTTTAGCAGCAGGGGATTTCGGCACAGATACGCAGTATTTT. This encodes CASSLGGLAAGDFGTDTQYF.

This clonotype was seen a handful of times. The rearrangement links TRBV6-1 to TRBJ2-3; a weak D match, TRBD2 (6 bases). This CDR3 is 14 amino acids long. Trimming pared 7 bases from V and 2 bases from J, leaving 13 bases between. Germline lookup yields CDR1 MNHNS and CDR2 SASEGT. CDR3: CASTLAAHTDTQYF. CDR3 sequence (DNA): TGTGCCAGCACCTTAGCGGCCCACACAGATACGCAGTATTTT.

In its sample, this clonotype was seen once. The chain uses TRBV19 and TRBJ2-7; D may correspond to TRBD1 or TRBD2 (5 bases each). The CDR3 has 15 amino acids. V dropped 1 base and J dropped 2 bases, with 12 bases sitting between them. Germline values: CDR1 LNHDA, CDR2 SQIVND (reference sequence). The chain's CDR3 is CASSIVVGATYEQYF. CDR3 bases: TGTGCCAGTAGTATAGTCGTCGGGGCTACCTACGAGCAGTACTTC.

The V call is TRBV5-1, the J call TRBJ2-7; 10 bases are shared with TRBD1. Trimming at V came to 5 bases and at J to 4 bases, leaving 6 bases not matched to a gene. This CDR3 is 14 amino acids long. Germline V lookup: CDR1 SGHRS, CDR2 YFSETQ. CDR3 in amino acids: CASRWDRGRYEQYF. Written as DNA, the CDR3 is TGCGCCAGCAGATGGGACAGGGGACGGTACGAGCAGTACTTC.

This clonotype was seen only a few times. CDR3 DNA: TGTGCCAGCAGACCCCCTTCGCGGAGAGCGGGTACCGGGGAGCTGTTTTTT. Protein sequence: CASRPPSRRAGTGELFF. This chain links TRBV25-1 with TRBJ2-2; D may be TRBD2 (6 bases). V lost 6 bases, J lost 5 bases, and 22 bases lay in between. The CDR3 is made up of 17 amino acids. Germline CDR1 MGHDK, CDR2 SYGVNS.

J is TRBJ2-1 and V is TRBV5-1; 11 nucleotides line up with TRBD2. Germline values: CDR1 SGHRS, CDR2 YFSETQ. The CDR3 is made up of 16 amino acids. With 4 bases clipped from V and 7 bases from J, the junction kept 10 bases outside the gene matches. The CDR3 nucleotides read TGCGCCAGCAGCGTCCGCCTGGCTAGCGGGGGGAATGAGCAGTTCTTC. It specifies CASSVRLASGGNEQFF. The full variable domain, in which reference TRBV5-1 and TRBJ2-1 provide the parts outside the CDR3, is KAGVTQTPRYLIKTRGQQVTLSCSPISGHRSVSWYQQTPGQGLQFLFEYFSETQRNKGNFPGRFSGRQFSNSRSEMNVSTLELGDSALYLCASSVRLASGGNEQFFGPGTRLTVL.

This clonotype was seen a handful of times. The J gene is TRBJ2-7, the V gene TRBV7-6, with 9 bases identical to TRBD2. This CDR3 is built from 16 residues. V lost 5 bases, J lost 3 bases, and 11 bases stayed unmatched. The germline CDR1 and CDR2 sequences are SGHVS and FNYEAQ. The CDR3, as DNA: TGTGCCAGCAGCCCCCAAGCGGGAGGACTAAACTACGAGCAGTACTTC. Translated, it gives CASSPQAGGLNYEQYF.

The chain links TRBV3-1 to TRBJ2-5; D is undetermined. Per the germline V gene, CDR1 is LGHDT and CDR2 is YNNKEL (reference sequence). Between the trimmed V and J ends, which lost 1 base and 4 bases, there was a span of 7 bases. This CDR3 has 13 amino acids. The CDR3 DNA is TGTGCCAGCAGCCAAGGGGTTTCAGAGACCCAGTACTTC. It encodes CASSQGVSETQYF.

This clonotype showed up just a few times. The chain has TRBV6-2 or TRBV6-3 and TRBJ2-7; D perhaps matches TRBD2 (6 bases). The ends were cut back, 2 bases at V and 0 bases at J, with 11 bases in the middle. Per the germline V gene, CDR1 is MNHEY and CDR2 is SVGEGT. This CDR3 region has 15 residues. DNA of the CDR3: TGTGCCAGCAGTTACGGAGGGCCGAGCTCCTACGAGCAGTACTTC. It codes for CASSYGGPSSYEQYF.